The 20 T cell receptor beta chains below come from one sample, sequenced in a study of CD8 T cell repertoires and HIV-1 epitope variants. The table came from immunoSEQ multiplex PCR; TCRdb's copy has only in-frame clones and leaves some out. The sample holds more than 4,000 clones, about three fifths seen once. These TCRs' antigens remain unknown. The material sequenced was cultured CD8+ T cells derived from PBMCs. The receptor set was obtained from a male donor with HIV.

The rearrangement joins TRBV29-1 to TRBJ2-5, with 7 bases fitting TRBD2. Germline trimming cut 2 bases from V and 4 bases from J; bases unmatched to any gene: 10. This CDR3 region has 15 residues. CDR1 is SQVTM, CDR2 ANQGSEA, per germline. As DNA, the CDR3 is TGCAGCGTTGAAACAGGAGCGGGGCGGGGAGAGACCCAGTACTTC. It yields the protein CSVETGAGRGETQYF. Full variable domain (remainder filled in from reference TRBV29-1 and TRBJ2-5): SAVISQKPSRDICQRGTSLTIQCQVDSQVTMMFWYRQQPGQSLTLIATANQGSEATYESGFVIDKFPISRPNLTFSTLTVSNMSPEDSSIYLCSVETGAGRGETQYFGPGTRLLVL.

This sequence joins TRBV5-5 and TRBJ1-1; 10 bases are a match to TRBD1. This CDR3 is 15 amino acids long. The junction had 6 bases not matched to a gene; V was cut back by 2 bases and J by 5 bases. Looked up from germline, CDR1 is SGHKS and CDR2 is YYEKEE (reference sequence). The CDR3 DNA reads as TGTGCCAGCAGCTTCGAGACAGGGGGCGGGACTGAAGCTTTCTTT. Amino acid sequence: CASSFETGGGTEAFF. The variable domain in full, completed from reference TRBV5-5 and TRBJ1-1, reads DAGVTQSPTHLIKTRGQQVTLRCSPISGHKSVSWYQQVLGQGPQFIFQYYEKEERGRGNFPDRFSARQFPNYSSELNVNALLLGDSALYLCASSFETGGGTEAFFGQGTRLTVV.

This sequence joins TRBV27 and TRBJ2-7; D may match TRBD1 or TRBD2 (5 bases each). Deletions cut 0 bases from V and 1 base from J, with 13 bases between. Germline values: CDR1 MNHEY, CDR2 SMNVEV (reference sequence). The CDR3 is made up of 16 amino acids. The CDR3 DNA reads TGTGCCAGCAGTTTATCGTTAGGGACGTTGTCCTACGAGCAGTACTTC. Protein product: CASSLSLGTLSYEQYF.

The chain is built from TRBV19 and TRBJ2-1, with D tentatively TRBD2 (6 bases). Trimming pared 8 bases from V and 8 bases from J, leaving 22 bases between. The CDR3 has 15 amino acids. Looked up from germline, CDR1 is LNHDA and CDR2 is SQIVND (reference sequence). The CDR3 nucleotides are TGTGCCAGTGGGGACTTTTTCCCCTACAGCGATGAGCAGTTCTTC. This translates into CASGDFFPYSDEQFF.

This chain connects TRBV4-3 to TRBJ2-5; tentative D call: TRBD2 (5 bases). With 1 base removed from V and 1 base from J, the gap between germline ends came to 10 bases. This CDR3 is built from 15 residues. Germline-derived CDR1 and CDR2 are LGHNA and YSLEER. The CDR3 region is CASSQGGGGQETQYF. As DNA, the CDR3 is TGCGCCAGCAGCCAAGGAGGAGGTGGCCAAGAGACCCAGTACTTC.

As DNA, the CDR3 is TGTGCCAGCAGTTTTAGCACGAACTATGGCTACACCTTC. Protein product: CASSFSTNYGYTF. The chain recombines TRBV28 with TRBJ1-2; D not certain. There are 13 residues in the CDR3. Trimming took off 3 bases at V and 2 bases at J, with 7 bases between the two ends. Germline CDR1 is MDHEN and CDR2 is SYDVKM.

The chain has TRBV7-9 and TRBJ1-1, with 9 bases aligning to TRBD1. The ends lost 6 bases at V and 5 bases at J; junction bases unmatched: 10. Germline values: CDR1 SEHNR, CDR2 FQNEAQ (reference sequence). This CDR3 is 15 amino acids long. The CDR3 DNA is TGTGCCAGCAGTCAACCGGGACAGGGCCATACTGAAGCTTTCTTT. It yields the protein CASSQPGQGHTEAFF.

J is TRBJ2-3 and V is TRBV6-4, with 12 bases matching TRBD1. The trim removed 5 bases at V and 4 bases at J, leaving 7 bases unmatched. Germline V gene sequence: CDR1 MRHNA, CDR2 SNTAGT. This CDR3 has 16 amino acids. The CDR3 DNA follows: TGTGCCAGCAGTCAACTAGGGACAGGGGGCGCAGATACGCAGTATTTT. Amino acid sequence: CASSQLGTGGADTQYF.

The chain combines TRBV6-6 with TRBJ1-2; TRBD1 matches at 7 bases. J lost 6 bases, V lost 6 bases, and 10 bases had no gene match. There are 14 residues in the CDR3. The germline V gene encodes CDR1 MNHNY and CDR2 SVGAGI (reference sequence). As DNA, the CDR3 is TGTGCCAGCAGCCCTCAAGGGGGCGCGGATGGCTACACCTTC. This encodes CASSPQGGADGYTF.

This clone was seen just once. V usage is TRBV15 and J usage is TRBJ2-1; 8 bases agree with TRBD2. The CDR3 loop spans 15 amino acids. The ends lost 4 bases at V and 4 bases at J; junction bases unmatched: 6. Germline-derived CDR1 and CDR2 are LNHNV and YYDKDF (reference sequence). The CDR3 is CATSIGTREYNEQFF. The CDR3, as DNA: TGTGCCACCAGCATTGGGACTAGGGAGTACAATGAGCAGTTCTTC.

CDR3 coding DNA: TGTGCCAGCAGTGGTACCCTTGGGGCAGGGGAGGGGTACGAGCAGTACTTC. Translated, it gives CASSGTLGAGEGYEQYF. J is TRBJ2-7 and V is TRBV6-1; D possibly corresponds to TRBD2 (7 bases). The CDR3 has 17 residues. V dropped 4 bases and J dropped 4 bases, with 23 bases sitting between them. Germline CDR1 MNHNS, CDR2 SASEGT.

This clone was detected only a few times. CDR3 DNA sequence: TGTGCCAGCAGTTTAGGTAGCGGGAGTTTACCCGAGCAGTACTTC. Translation gives CASSLGSGSLPEQYF. The chain couples TRBV28 to TRBJ2-7; 9 bases are shared with TRBD2. CDR1 is MDHEN and CDR2 is SYDVKM in the germline V gene. V was clipped by 2 bases and J by 6 bases; unmatched bases: 8. The CDR3 has 15 amino acids. The full variable domain, rest sourced from reference TRBV28 and TRBJ2-7, is DVKVTQSSRYLVKRTGEKVFLECVQDMDHENMFWYRQDPGLGLRLIYFSYDVKMKEKGDIPEGYSVSREKKERFSLILESASTNQTSMYLCASSLGSGSLPEQYFGPGTRLTVT.

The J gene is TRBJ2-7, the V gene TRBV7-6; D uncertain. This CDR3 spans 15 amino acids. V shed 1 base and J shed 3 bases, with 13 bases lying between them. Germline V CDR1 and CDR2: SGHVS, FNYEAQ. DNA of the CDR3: TGTGCCAGCAGCTTAGAGGCAGACTCCTACTACGAGCAGTACTTC. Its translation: CASSLEADSYYEQYF.

The CDR3 nucleotides are TGTGCCAGCAGTTTAGAGGGGGGTTCGGGCACAGATACGCAGTATTTT. Translation gives CASSLEGGSGTDTQYF. The rearrangement links TRBV28 to TRBJ2-3; D is possibly TRBD1 or TRBD2 (6 bases each). This CDR3 comprises 16 residues. With 2 bases removed from V and 1 base from J, the gap between germline ends came to 13 bases. Germline CDR1 MDHEN, CDR2 SYDVKM.

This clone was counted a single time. The CDR3 spells CASSPGGGEQYF. CDR3 in DNA: TGTGCCAGCAGCCCGGGGGGGGGCGAGCAGTACTTC. This chain joins TRBV6-6 and TRBJ2-7; 8 bases are shared with TRBD2. Germline V lookup: CDR1 MNHNY, CDR2 SVGAGI (reference sequence). Losses at the gene ends were 6 bases for V and 6 bases for J; bases not matched to a gene: 4. The CDR3 length is 12 residues.

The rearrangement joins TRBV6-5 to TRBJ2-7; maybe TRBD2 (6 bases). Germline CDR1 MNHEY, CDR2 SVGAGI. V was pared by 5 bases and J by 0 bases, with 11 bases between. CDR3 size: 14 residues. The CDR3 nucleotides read TGTGCCAGCAGTCCTCTAGCGTACTCCTACGAGCAGTACTTC. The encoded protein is CASSPLAYSYEQYF.

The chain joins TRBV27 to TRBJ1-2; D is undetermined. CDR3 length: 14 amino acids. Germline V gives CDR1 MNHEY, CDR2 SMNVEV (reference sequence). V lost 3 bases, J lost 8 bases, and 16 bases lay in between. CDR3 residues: CASSFWPLSDGYTF. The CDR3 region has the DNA TGTGCCAGCAGTTTCTGGCCTCTGTCTGACGGCTACACCTTC.

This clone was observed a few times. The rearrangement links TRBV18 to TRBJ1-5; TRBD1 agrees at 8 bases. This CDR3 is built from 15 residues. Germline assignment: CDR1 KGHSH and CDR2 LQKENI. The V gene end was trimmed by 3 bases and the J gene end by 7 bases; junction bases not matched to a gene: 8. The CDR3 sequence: CASSPNRGFEQPQHF. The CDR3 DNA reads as TGTGCCAGCTCACCGAACAGGGGGTTTGAACAGCCCCAGCATTTT.

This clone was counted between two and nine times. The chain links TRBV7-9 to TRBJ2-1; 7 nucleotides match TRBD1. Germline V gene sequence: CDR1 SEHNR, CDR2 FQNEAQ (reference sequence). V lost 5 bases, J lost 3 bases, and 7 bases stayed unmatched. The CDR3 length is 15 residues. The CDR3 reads CASSQTRDSYNEQFF. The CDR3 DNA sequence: TGTGCCAGCAGCCAAACCCGGGACAGCTACAATGAGCAGTTCTTC.

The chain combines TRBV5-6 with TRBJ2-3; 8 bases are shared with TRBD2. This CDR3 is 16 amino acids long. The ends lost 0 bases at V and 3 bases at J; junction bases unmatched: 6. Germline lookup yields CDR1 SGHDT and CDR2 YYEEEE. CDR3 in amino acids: CASSLGSGGFTDTQYF. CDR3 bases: TGTGCCAGCAGCTTGGGGAGCGGGGGTTTTACAGATACGCAGTATTTT.